What follows are 29 T cell receptor beta chains derived from one specimen sequenced in a study of blood T cells in healthy people across ages. The use of a sample-barcoded 5' primer and a J-beta primer mix characterized a second PCR of about 7 to 12 cycles. From the 5' RACE reads, TCRdb called clonotypes with MiXCR, one entry per CDR3 protein. In the table there are 800,000 or so distinct CDR3 sequences, less than 60% of which are singletons. Material for sequencing was blood. Receptor source: a man of 80 years or more in good health.

V is TRBV4-1 and J is TRBJ1-5; no clear D gene. The CDR3 length is 14 residues. V lost 1 base and J lost 4, with 8 bases in between. CDR1 and CDR2 (germline): MGHRA, YSYEKL. CDR3 protein: CASSQAGRNQPQHF. The CDR3 nucleotides read TGCGCCAGCAGCCAAGCTGGGAGGAATCAGCCCCAGCATTTT.

CDR3 region: CSGRTEETQYF. The CDR3 bases are TGCAGCGGGAGAACTGAAGAGACCCAGTACTTC. The chain uses TRBV29-1 and TRBJ2-4; D remains unclear. The DNA end favors TRBJ2-5, so the J call may be wrong. CDR1 is SQVTM and CDR2 is ANQGSEA in the germline V gene. The CDR3 consists of 11 residues.

This clonotype was detected a few times. The rearrangement uses TRBV28 and TRBJ2-4; 11 positions agree with TRBD2. V gave up 10 bases and J gave up 4 bases; unmatched junction bases: 15. Looked up from germline, CDR1 is MDHEN and CDR2 is SYDVKM. The CDR3 length is 17 residues. Written as DNA, the CDR3 is TGTGCCACCTTTTCCGTGCGACTAGCGGGATCAAAAAACATTCAGTACTTC. Translation gives CATFSVRLAGSKNIQYF.

This clonotype was seen just once. One end of the junction does not line up with germline, which may come from a read error. J is TRBJ1-1 and V is TRBV9; no clear D gene. Germline V gene data show CDR1 as SGDLS and CDR2 as YYNGEE. The CDR3 is made up of 13 amino acids. The CDR3: CASSAAMNTGAFF. DNA of the CDR3: TGTGCCAGCAGTGCGGCGATGAACACTGGAGCTTTCTTT.

The chain recombines TRBV6-5 with TRBJ2-1, with 7 bases aligning to TRBD2. The CDR3 contains 14 residues. Germline CDR1 reads MNHEY; CDR2 reads SVGAGI. Trimming cost V 5 bases and J 3 bases; bases outside gene matches: 4. CDR3 sequence: CASSRGSYYNEQFF. The CDR3 nucleotides read TGTGCCAGCAGTCGCGGGAGCTACTACAATGAGCAGTTCTTC.

Details on this clonotype: A much larger clone sits a single nucleotide away, making a read error possible. The chain recombines TRBV6-2 or TRBV6-3 with TRBJ1-4; D gene ambiguous. Per germline, CDR1 MNHEY and CDR2 SVGEGT. This CDR3 has 17 amino acids. V was clipped by 6 bases and J by 0 bases, with 17 bases between them. The CDR3, as DNA: TGTGCCAGCAGCCCAAGATCCGCCAAGGCAACTAATGAAAAACTGTTTTTT. Protein sequence: CASSPRSAKATNEKLFF.

The genes are TRBV4-1 and TRBJ2-7, with D possibly matching TRBD2 (6 bases). V was trimmed by 1 base and J by 2 bases, leaving 15 bases between them. Per the germline V gene, CDR1 is MGHRA and CDR2 is YSYEKL. This CDR3 is 16 amino acids long. CDR3 amino acids: CASSQVRGSPTYEQYF. The CDR3 DNA is TGCGCCAGCAGCCAAGTTCGGGGGTCACCAACCTACGAGCAGTACTTC.

V usage is TRBV27 and J usage is TRBJ2-5; D is undetermined. The J call is uncertain, as TRBJ2-7 better fits the DNA end. Germline lookup yields CDR1 MNHEY and CDR2 SMNVEV (reference sequence). The CDR3 runs 13 residues. CDR3 amino acids: CASSFRWTYEQYF. In DNA form, the CDR3 reads TGTGCCAGCAGTTTTCGATGGACCTACGAGCAGTACTTC.

The chain joins TRBV7-9 to TRBJ2-3; D call uncertain. Germline CDR1 SEHNR, CDR2 FQNEAQ (reference sequence). Trimming pared 5 bases from V and 11 bases from J, leaving 11 bases between. CDR3 size: 11 residues. CDR3 nucleotide sequence: TGTGCCAGCAGCCCAGAAGGTGTGCAGTATTTT. Residues: CASSPEGVQYF.

Turning to this clonotype: Sequence at one end of the junction differs from germline and may be a read error. This rearrangement joins TRBV20-1 to TRBJ2-5; D is unresolved. The germline CDR1 and CDR2 sequences are DFQATT and SNEGSKA (reference sequence). This CDR3 is built from 11 residues. CDR3: CGARAGQEQYF. CDR3 in DNA: TGCGGTGCTAGAGCAGGCCAGGAGCAGTACTTC.

The chain links TRBV10-3 to TRBJ2-5, with TRBD1 matching over 8 bases. V shed 5 bases, J shed 5 bases, and the junction held 1 base outside the gene matches. From germline, CDR1 is ENHRY and CDR2 SYGVKD. The CDR3 length is 12 residues. The chain's CDR3 is CAISSGGETQYF. The CDR3 region has the DNA TGTGCCATCAGTTCAGGGGGCGAGACCCAGTACTTC.

This clonotype has at least ten counts. The CDR3, as DNA: TGTGCCAGCAGCCCTGCTGCCGAGCAGTACTTC. It codes for CASSPAAEQYF. The rearrangement joins TRBV7-2 to TRBJ2-7; no definite D call. Germline V gives CDR1 SGHTA, CDR2 FQGNSA. V was clipped by 5 bases and J by 6 bases, with 8 bases between them. The CDR3 length is 11 residues.

V is TRBV29-1 and J is TRBJ2-7, with 8 bases that match TRBD2. From germline, CDR1 is SQVTM and CDR2 ANQGSEA. Trimming at V came to 5 bases and at J to 5 bases, leaving 11 bases not matched to a gene. The CDR3 consists of 14 residues. As DNA, the CDR3 is TGCAGCGTTTTACCGGGACTAGGAGGCCACGAGCAGTACTTC. Translating gives CSVLPGLGGHEQYF.

This clonotype was counted a few times. CDR3 DNA sequence: TGTGCCAGCAGCCGACCTAGTAGATACAATGAGCAGTTCTTC. Amino acid sequence: CASSRPSRYNEQFF. The chain combines TRBV28 with TRBJ2-1, with no clear D. The V and J ends lost 6 bases and 4 bases respectively, with 13 bases between them. Germline V gene data show CDR1 as MDHEN and CDR2 as SYDVKM. CDR3 length: 14 amino acids.

The rearrangement links TRBV11-3 to TRBJ2-1, with 7 bases identical to TRBD2. Germline CDR1 and CDR2: SGHNT and YENEEA. The CDR3 sequence is 14 residues long. With V trimmed by 0 bases and J by 10 bases, 6 bases remained unmatched. The CDR3 bases are TGTGCCAGCAGCTTAGATTCTACGGGGGGAGAGCAGTTCTTC. Translated, it gives CASSLDSTGGEQFF.

This sequence joins TRBV20-1 and TRBJ2-5, with 9 bases that match TRBD1. V dropped 5 bases and J dropped 3; count of bases not matched to a gene: 10. This CDR3 is 15 amino acids long. Germline assignment: CDR1 DFQATT and CDR2 SNEGSKA (reference sequence). The CDR3, as DNA: TGCAGTGCTGGGGGTGACAGGGGGAGTGAAGAGACCCAGTACTTC. Residues: CSAGGDRGSEETQYF.

This clonotype was seen at least ten times. V and J are TRBV9 and TRBJ1-2; D gene ambiguous. The CDR3 loop spans 13 amino acids. Per germline, CDR1 SGDLS and CDR2 YYNGEE. Deletions cut 0 bases from V and 8 bases from J, with 11 bases between. The chain's CDR3 is CASSVANLRGYTF. CDR3 nucleotide sequence: TGTGCCAGCAGCGTAGCTAATTTGCGCGGCTACACCTTC.

This sequence joins TRBV5-6 and TRBJ2-3; possible D gene TRBD1, 6 bases. V was shortened by 4 bases and J by 2 bases, with 14 bases between the two germline ends. The CDR3 extends over 15 amino acids. Germline-derived CDR1 and CDR2 are SGHDT and YYEEEE. CDR3 DNA sequence: TGTGCCAGCAGCCGCACAACAGGGTTCACAGATACGCAGTATTTT. Translating gives CASSRTTGFTDTQYF.

This clonotype was detected ten times or more. The rearrangement links TRBV20-1 to TRBJ1-2; no firm D call. Trimming took 0 bases from V and 8 from J, leaving 10 bases between them. CDR3 length equals 12 residues. CDR1 DFQATT and CDR2 SNEGSKA come from the germline V gene (reference sequence). This CDR3 reads CSARDNRRGYTF. CDR3 in DNA: TGCAGTGCTAGAGATAACCGCAGAGGCTACACCTTC.

This clonotype was detected a few times. This chain links TRBV12-3 or TRBV12-4 with TRBJ2-7, with D perhaps being TRBD1 or TRBD2 (6 bases each). V was pared by 5 bases and J by 2 bases, with 13 bases between. The CDR3 runs to 14 residues. The CDR3 is CASSTRGPAYEQYF. As DNA, the CDR3 is TGTGCCAGCAGTACTCGGGGGCCCGCCTACGAGCAGTACTTC.

This clonotype has a single count. This chain connects TRBV4-3 to TRBJ2-3, with 8 bases identical to TRBD2. From germline, CDR1 is LGHNA and CDR2 YSLEER. V trimming: 1 base; J trimming: 1 base; junction bases outside the gene matches: 7. The CDR3 consists of 17 residues. CDR3 in DNA: TGCGCCAGCAGCCAAGGGAGGAGCGGGGGACGCACAGATACGCAGTATTTT. Amino acids: CASSQGRSGGRTDTQYF.

In its sample, this clonotype was seen a few times. V usage is TRBV7-9 and J usage is TRBJ2-7, with D tentatively TRBD1 (6 bases). The CDR3 totals 13 residues. Germline-derived CDR1 and CDR2 are SEHNR and FQNEAQ (reference sequence). V lost 5 bases, J lost 6 bases, and 14 bases lay in between. The CDR3 nucleotides read TGTGCCAGCAGCCAGACAGGCGGCAGCGAGCAGTACTTC. It codes for CASSQTGGSEQYF.

CDR3 protein: CASSQDAPGDTEAFF. CDR3 DNA: TGCGCCAGCAGCCAAGATGCACCTGGGGACACTGAAGCTTTCTTT. V usage is TRBV4-3 and J usage is TRBJ1-1; D unresolved. CDR1 and CDR2 from the germline V gene are LGHNA and YSLEER. Trimming removed 0 bases at V and 3 bases at J, with 11 bases between. This CDR3 has 15 amino acids.

This clonotype was seen a few times. The genes are TRBV20-1 and TRBJ2-5; D is unclear. Germline CDR1 and CDR2: DFQATT and SNEGSKA (reference sequence). Trimming stripped 1 base from V and 8 bases from J, with 14 bases between. This CDR3 spans 13 amino acids. DNA of the CDR3: TGCAGTGCTAGAGTGGACGTACCGGGTACCCAGTACTTC. This sequence encodes CSARVDVPGTQYF.

The V gene is TRBV29-1, the J gene TRBJ2-4; D remains unclear. TRBJ2-7 explains the end of the DNA better; the J call may be wrong. Germline lookup yields CDR1 SQVTM and CDR2 ANQGSEA. The CDR3 covers 15 residues. The chain's CDR3 is CSVEDQESLNYEQYF. CDR3 in DNA: TGCAGCGTTGAAGATCAGGAGTCGTTAAACTACGAGCAGTACTTC.

The chain employs TRBV29-1 and TRBJ1-2, with D possibly being TRBD1 (6 bases). The V end was cut by 1 base, the J end by 4 bases, with 13 bases between. Germline V lookup: CDR1 SQVTM, CDR2 ANQGSEA. The CDR3 length is 14 residues. The CDR3 region is CSVEGSGEVYGYTF. CDR3 DNA sequence: TGCAGCGTTGAAGGGTCAGGGGAAGTCTATGGCTACACCTTC.

Turning to this clonotype: A junction boundary mismatches the germline segment, possibly from a read error. The rearrangement uses TRBV4-2 and TRBJ2-7; TRBD2 matches at 11 bases. The CDR3 runs to 16 residues. The V gene's germline CDR1 is LGHNA and CDR2 YNFKEQ. The CDR3 nucleotides read TGTGTCAGCAGCCAAGCTCTAGCGGGAGGAGTGTACGAGCAGTACTTC. Protein sequence: CVSSQALAGGVYEQYF.

The CDR3 protein is CASFRDLTNTEAFF. Here the CDR3 DNA reads TGTGCCAGCTTCCGGGACCTAACCAACACTGAAGCTTTCTTT. This chain uses TRBV7-6 with TRBJ1-1, with a weak D call TRBD1 (5 bases). Trimming took 8 bases from V and 2 from J, leaving 15 bases between them. Looked up from germline, CDR1 is SGHVS and CDR2 is FNYEAQ. This CDR3 spans 14 amino acids. Using reference TRBV7-6 and TRBJ1-1 for the parts outside the CDR3, the full variable domain is GAGVSQSPRYKVTKRGQDVALRCDPISGHVSLYWYRQALGQGPEFLTYFNYEAQQDKSGLPNDRFSAERPEGSISTLTIQRTEQRDSAMYRCASFRDLTNTEAFFGQGTRLTVV.

The chain uses TRBV7-3 and TRBJ2-2, with TRBD2 identical over 13 bases. The CDR3 loop spans 16 amino acids. The junction had 7 bases not matched to a gene; V was cut back by 6 bases and J by 6 bases. CDR1 SGHTA and CDR2 FQGTGA come from the germline V gene. Here the CDR3 DNA reads TGTGCCAGCAGTTTTGGACTAGCGGGGGCGTCCGGGGAGCTGTTTTTT. Translating it yields CASSFGLAGASGELFF. The variable domain in full, with the rest retrieved from reference TRBV7-3 and TRBJ2-2, is GAGVSQTPSNKVTEKGKYVELRCDPISGHTALYWYRQSLGQGPEFLIYFQGTGAADDSGLPNDRFFAVRPEGSVSTLKIQRTERGDSAVYLCASSFGLAGASGELFFGEGSRLTVL.